This T cell receptor (beta chain) comes out of a study of preoperative IRX-2 immunotherapy in early breast cancer. The CDR3 length is 13 residues. Germline V gene lookup returns CDR1 LNHDA and CDR2 SQIVND (reference sequence). J gave up 4 bases and V 7 bases, and 5 bases lay outside the gene matches. The method was immunoSEQ multiplex PCR; TCRdb's version includes in-frame clones alone and lacks a portion of them. The sample holds 90,000 to 100,000 clones, just over 85% seen once. Noted treatment: preoperative locoregional IRX-2 cytokine immunotherapy. Samples came from a phase Ib trial of preoperative locoregional IRX-2 cytokine immunotherapy.

The chain is built from TRBV19 and TRBJ1-1; 8 nucleotides match TRBD1. This receptor was obtained from a human donor with breast cancer. Source: tumor tissue, taken after IRX-2 immunotherapy. The CDR3 sequence: CASMDRATTEAFF. The CDR3 DNA sequence: TGTGCCAGTATGGACAGGGCGACCACTGAAGCTTTCTTT.